A selection of T cell receptor beta chains follows, all from one sample in a study of technical replicates of blood from a few donors. The table came from immunoSEQ multiplex PCR; TCRdb's copy has only in-frame clones and leaves some out. The top ten hold about 8.9% of the sample, which has approximately 12,000 clones, roughly 93% seen once. What was sequenced was PBMCs. These receptors came from a human donor in good health. CDR3s include the opening cysteine and the closing phenylalanine or tryptophan. Each record gives: CDR3 DNA, CDR3 protein, J gene, CDR3 length, V gene, D gene, clone size. A D gene is named only where the DNA matches it firmly. The size of a clone is reported for some rows only, either as once, few or many, or as a class for expanded clones.

CDR3 DNA: TGTGCCAGCAGTCCCCAGACTAGCGGGACCGACAAAAACATTCAGTACTTC
CDR3 protein: CASSPQTSGTDKNIQYF
J gene: TRBJ2-4
CDR3 length: 17
V gene: TRBV28
D gene: TRBD2
clone size: -

CDR3 DNA: TGTGCCAGCAGCAAAGAGGCGGGGGTCTCCTACGAGCAGTACTTC
CDR3 protein: CASSKEAGVSYEQYF
J gene: TRBJ2-7
CDR3 length: 15
V gene: TRBV21-1
D gene: -
clone size: -

CDR3 DNA: TGCGCCAGCAGCCCCGGGACAGGGAACACTGAAGCTTTCTTT
CDR3 protein: CASSPGTGNTEAFF
J gene: TRBJ1-1
CDR3 length: 14
V gene: TRBV5-1
D gene: TRBD1
clone size: -

CDR3 DNA: TGCGCCAGCAGCTTGAGTTTTAGCGGGAGCCCGCAGTACTTC
CDR3 protein: CASSLSFSGSPQYF
J gene: TRBJ2-7
CDR3 length: 14
V gene: TRBV5-1
D gene: TRBD2
clone size: -

CDR3 DNA: TGTGCCAGCTCACAGGGGGCCAACACTGAAGCTTTCTTT
CDR3 protein: CASSQGANTEAFF
J gene: TRBJ1-1
CDR3 length: 13
V gene: TRBV18
D gene: TRBD1
clone size: -

CDR3 DNA: TGCGCCAGCAGTGAGTCGTCGGGGTATGGAAACACCATATATTTT
CDR3 protein: CASSESSGYGNTIYF
J gene: TRBJ1-3
CDR3 length: 15
V gene: TRBV10-1
D gene: -
clone size: -

CDR3 DNA: TGTGCCAGCTCACTATCAGGGCCTACTAGCGGGATGGGGGCCTACAATGAGCAGTTCTTC
CDR3 protein: CASSLSGPTSGMGAYNEQFF
J gene: TRBJ2-1
CDR3 length: 20
V gene: TRBV18
D gene: TRBD2
clone size: -

CDR3 DNA: TGTGCCAGCAGCTCCAACAGGGAAATGAACACTGAAGCTTTCTTT
CDR3 protein: CASSSNREMNTEAFF
J gene: TRBJ1-1
CDR3 length: 15
V gene: TRBV9
D gene: -
clone size: -

CDR3 DNA: TGTGCCAGTAGTAGAGGAATTGGCGACACTGAAGCTTTCTTT
CDR3 protein: CASSRGIGDTEAFF
J gene: TRBJ1-1
CDR3 length: 14
V gene: TRBV19
D gene: -
clone size: -

CDR3 DNA: TGTGCCAGCAGCTTAGTTCGAGGGCTAGTCTACGAGCAGTACTTC
CDR3 protein: CASSLVRGLVYEQYF
J gene: TRBJ2-7
CDR3 length: 15
V gene: TRBV7-2
D gene: -
clone size: -

CDR3 DNA: TGTGCCAGCAGCCCTAGCGGGAGGGGTGGCAATGAGCAGTTCTTC
CDR3 protein: CASSPSGRGGNEQFF
J gene: TRBJ2-1
CDR3 length: 15
V gene: TRBV11-3
D gene: TRBD2
clone size: -

CDR3 DNA: TGTGCCAGCAGCTTAAGGGGCCAGAACACTGAAGCTTTCTTT
CDR3 protein: CASSLRGQNTEAFF
J gene: TRBJ1-1
CDR3 length: 14
V gene: TRBV7-9
D gene: -
clone size: -

CDR3 DNA: TGTGCCAGCAGGGAAACTAGCACCGGGGAGCTGTTTTTT
CDR3 protein: CASRETSTGELFF
J gene: TRBJ2-2
CDR3 length: 13
V gene: TRBV6-1
D gene: -
clone size: once

CDR3 DNA: TGCGCCAGCAGCTACGAAGGGGGTTTGGGTAATGAAAAACTGTTTTTT
CDR3 protein: CASSYEGGLGNEKLFF
J gene: TRBJ1-4
CDR3 length: 16
V gene: TRBV5-1
D gene: -
clone size: -

CDR3 DNA: TGTGCCAGCAGCTCGGGACTAGCGGGATCCTGGGAGACCCAGTACTTC
CDR3 protein: CASSSGLAGSWETQYF
J gene: TRBJ2-5
CDR3 length: 16
V gene: TRBV13
D gene: TRBD2
clone size: -

CDR3 DNA: TGTGCCAGCTCCGGCGGATCAGCGTACAATGAGCAGTTCTTC
CDR3 protein: CASSGGSAYNEQFF
J gene: TRBJ2-1
CDR3 length: 14
V gene: TRBV28
D gene: -
clone size: -

CDR3 DNA: TGTGCCTGGACACTAGTTTTTGGGGAGACCCAGTACTTC
CDR3 protein: CAWTLVFGETQYF
J gene: TRBJ2-5
CDR3 length: 13
V gene: TRBV30
D gene: -
clone size: -

CDR3 DNA: TGTGCCAGCAGCCAATTTGGTGGGAGCACTGAAGCTTTCTTT
CDR3 protein: CASSQFGGSTEAFF
J gene: TRBJ1-1
CDR3 length: 14
V gene: TRBV7-2
D gene: -
clone size: -

CDR3 DNA: TGTGCCAGCAGCGTATCCGGGAGTGGCGGGGAGCTGTTTTTT
CDR3 protein: CASSVSGSGGELFF
J gene: TRBJ2-2
CDR3 length: 14
V gene: TRBV9
D gene: -
clone size: -

CDR3 DNA: TGTGCCTGGACTAGCGGGAGAGGTCCCACAGATACGCAGTATTTT
CDR3 protein: CAWTSGRGPTDTQYF
J gene: TRBJ2-3
CDR3 length: 15
V gene: TRBV30
D gene: TRBD2
clone size: -

CDR3 DNA: TGCGCCAGCAGCCCCGGGACAGGCTACACCGGGGAGCTGTTTTTT
CDR3 protein: CASSPGTGYTGELFF
J gene: TRBJ2-2
CDR3 length: 15
V gene: TRBV5-1
D gene: TRBD1
clone size: -

CDR3 DNA: TGTGCCAGCATGGGGGCGCCATACAATGAGCAGTTCTTC
CDR3 protein: CASMGAPYNEQFF
J gene: TRBJ2-1
CDR3 length: 13
V gene: TRBV5-6
D gene: -
clone size: -

CDR3 DNA: TGTGCCAGCTCCTCGACAGGTTCGGTAGAGACCCAGTACTTC
CDR3 protein: CASSSTGSVETQYF
J gene: TRBJ2-5
CDR3 length: 14
V gene: TRBV18
D gene: -
clone size: -

CDR3 DNA: TGTGCCAGCAGCCAAAGGACCGAAGGGAGGGGCACTGAAGCTTTCTTT
CDR3 protein: CASSQRTEGRGTEAFF
J gene: TRBJ1-1
CDR3 length: 16
V gene: TRBV14
D gene: -
clone size: few

CDR3 DNA: TGTGCCAGCAGCTTGGCAGCGGGAGGGGGTACAGATACGCAGTATTTT
CDR3 protein: CASSLAAGGGTDTQYF
J gene: TRBJ2-3
CDR3 length: 16
V gene: TRBV5-4
D gene: TRBD2
clone size: once

CDR3 DNA: TGTGCCAGCAGTGGTACAGGGACGAACACTGAAGCTTTCTTT
CDR3 protein: CASSGTGTNTEAFF
J gene: TRBJ1-1
CDR3 length: 14
V gene: TRBV2
D gene: -
clone size: -

CDR3 DNA: TGTGCCAGTAGTATAGCCCCGGGACTACTCCGCAATGAGCAGTTCTTC
CDR3 protein: CASSIAPGLLRNEQFF
J gene: TRBJ2-1
CDR3 length: 16
V gene: TRBV19
D gene: TRBD2
clone size: -

CDR3 DNA: TGTGCCAGCAGCTTAGGCGGGAGGGGCGAGCAGTACTTC
CDR3 protein: CASSLGGRGEQYF
J gene: TRBJ2-7
CDR3 length: 13
V gene: TRBV7-2
D gene: TRBD2
clone size: -

CDR3 DNA: TGTGCCAGCAGCTTTAGTGCGGGACTAGCGGGACTTGTCGGGGAGCTGTTTTTT
CDR3 protein: CASSFSAGLAGLVGELFF
J gene: TRBJ2-2
CDR3 length: 18
V gene: TRBV7-6
D gene: TRBD2
clone size: -